Below, 32 T cell receptor beta chains from the same sample are listed, as sequenced in a study of cytomegalovirus exposure and HLA in healthy donors. PCR involved 60 Vbeta and 13 Jbeta primers. The method was immunoSEQ multiplex PCR; TCRdb's version includes in-frame clones alone and lacks a portion of them. The sample holds 150,000 to 200,000 clones, roughly 80% seen once. Sequenced material: PBMCs. The source of these receptors is a man in his fifties in good health and CMV-seropositive.

The genes are TRBV7-2 and TRBJ2-3, with D possibly TRBD2 on 5 matching bases. V dropped 4 bases and J dropped 6 bases, with 8 bases sitting between them. CDR3 length: 12 amino acids. Germline values: CDR1 SGHTA, CDR2 FQGNSA. The CDR3 is CASSYGGDTQYF. CDR3 nucleotides: TGTGCCAGCAGCTACGGCGGGGATACGCAGTATTTT.

This clone was recorded once. The V and J genes are TRBV7-2 and TRBJ2-7; weak D call: TRBD2 (6 bases). Deletions cut 3 bases from V and 0 bases from J, with 12 bases between. The germline V gene has CDR1 SGHTA and CDR2 FQGNSA. The CDR3 has 15 amino acids. CDR3: CASSFSGASSYEQYF. CDR3 coding DNA: TGTGCCAGCAGCTTTAGCGGCGCGAGCTCCTACGAGCAGTACTTC.

The rearrangement links TRBV7-2 to TRBJ1-5, with 8 bases aligning to TRBD1. The CDR3 loop spans 16 amino acids. The ends lost 2 bases at V and 4 bases at J; junction bases unmatched: 7. Germline V gene sequence: CDR1 SGHTA, CDR2 FQGNSA. The CDR3 spells CASSLSTGVRNQPQHF. CDR3 nucleotide sequence: TGTGCCAGCAGCTTATCGACAGGGGTAAGGAATCAGCCCCAGCATTTT.

This clone was seen only once. The chain couples TRBV27 to TRBJ2-7; 8 bases map to TRBD2. Per the germline V gene, CDR1 is MNHEY and CDR2 is SMNVEV (reference sequence). The CDR3 has 14 residues. The J segment lost 1 base and the V segment lost 3 bases, leaving 2 bases of the junction unmatched. CDR3 sequence reads: CASSFGTSSYEQYF. The CDR3 nucleotides are TGTGCCAGCAGTTTCGGGACTAGTTCCTACGAGCAGTACTTC.

The chain carries TRBV7-9 and TRBJ1-1; D possibly corresponds to TRBD1 (5 bases). V was clipped by 5 bases and J by 2 bases, with 15 bases between them. Germline V gene data show CDR1 as SEHNR and CDR2 as FQNEAQ (reference sequence). This CDR3 region has 15 residues. CDR3 amino acids: CASSLRRGGNTEAFF. The CDR3 coding sequence is TGTGCCAGCAGCCTCCGGCGGGGGGGAAACACTGAAGCTTTCTTT.

J is TRBJ2-3 and V is TRBV11-2, with TRBD2 as a possible D gene (6 bases). The V end was cut by 8 bases, the J end by 3 bases, with 15 bases between. This CDR3 has 14 residues. Germline CDR1 is SGHAT and CDR2 is FQNNGV. CDR3 amino acids: CASGTTGTTDTQYF. The CDR3 DNA is TGTGCCAGCGGGACCACCGGGACTACAGATACGCAGTATTTT.

V gene TRBV27 combines with J gene TRBJ1-6; tentatively, D is TRBD1 (6 bases). CDR3 length: 15 residues. Germline V gene data show CDR1 as MNHEY and CDR2 as SMNVEV (reference sequence). Trimming pared 7 bases from V and 6 bases from J, leaving 16 bases between. The CDR3 DNA is TGTGCCAGCAAGGACAGTGCTATCTCTAATTCACCCCTCCACTTT. As protein: CASKDSAISNSPLHF.

The chain uses TRBV7-9 and TRBJ1-1; 7 bases match TRBD1. Looked up from germline, CDR1 is SEHNR and CDR2 is FQNEAQ (reference sequence). Trimming took 4 bases from V and 4 from J; bases not matched to a gene: 3. CDR3 size: 13 residues. CDR3 coding DNA: TGTGCCAGCAGCTCTTCAGGGGGCACTGAAGCTTTCTTT. Translation: CASSSSGGTEAFF.

The V call is TRBV5-4, the J call TRBJ2-3; the match to TRBD2 covers 8 bases. J gave up 5 bases and V 2 bases, and 10 bases lay outside the gene matches. CDR3 size: 16 residues. Germline V CDR1 and CDR2: SGHNT, YYREEE (reference sequence). In nucleotides, the CDR3 is TGTGCCAGCAGCTTTGGCGGGGGGCTAGTGGGAGATACGCAGTATTTT. This sequence encodes CASSFGGGLVGDTQYF.

The rearrangement joins TRBV6-5 to TRBJ2-2; no clear D gene. This CDR3 is built from 15 residues. Germline lookup yields CDR1 MNHEY and CDR2 SVGAGI. V lost 6 bases and J lost 8, with 19 bases in between. CDR3 bases: TGTGCCAGCAGATACGGGCTCCCTAAAGAGGGGGAGCTGTTTTTT. Encoded protein: CASRYGLPKEGELFF.

This chain uses TRBV27 with TRBJ2-7; 8 bases fit TRBD1. Germline V gives CDR1 MNHEY, CDR2 SMNVEV (reference sequence). The junction had 7 bases not matched to a gene; V was cut back by 3 bases and J by 6 bases. This CDR3 has 14 residues. CDR3 nucleotide sequence: TGTGCCAGCAGTTTTAACAGGGGGTCGGGCGAGCAGTACTTC. Translating gives CASSFNRGSGEQYF.

The chain is built from TRBV29-1 and TRBJ2-6, with 7 positions matching TRBD1. The junction had 9 bases not matched to a gene; V was cut back by 7 bases and J by 0 bases. The CDR3 runs to 16 residues. Germline V CDR1 and CDR2: SQVTM, ANQGSEA. This chain's CDR3 is CSARGQSDSGANVLTF. CDR3 DNA: TGCAGCGCCCGGGGACAGAGTGACTCTGGGGCCAACGTCCTGACTTTC.

V gene TRBV4-3 combines with J gene TRBJ1-4; D not resolved. The germline V and J ends were trimmed by 1 base and 8 bases, with 17 bases remaining between them. Germline CDR1 reads LGHNA; CDR2 reads YSLEER. The CDR3 totals 16 residues. In DNA, the CDR3 is TGCGCCAGCAGCCAAGGTCCCGGAGGGAGGGAAGAAAAACTGTTTTTT. Amino acids: CASSQGPGGREEKLFF.

This clone was seen once. The chain links TRBV5-6 to TRBJ1-5, with 10 bases identical to TRBD1. The CDR3 consists of 18 residues. Germline V gene sequence: CDR1 SGHDT, CDR2 YYEEEE. The trim removed 3 bases at V and 0 bases at J, leaving 9 bases unmatched. DNA for the CDR3: TGTGCCAGCAGCTCGACAGGGGGCGCCCCGTATAGCAATCAGCCCCAGCATTTT. Amino acids: CASSSTGGAPYSNQPQHF.

This chain links TRBV11-2 with TRBJ2-7; D ambiguous. CDR1 SGHAT and CDR2 FQNNGV come from the germline V gene. The CDR3 consists of 14 residues. Deletions cut 0 bases from V and 4 bases from J, with 10 bases between. In DNA, the CDR3 is TGTGCCAGCAGCTTAGACATAAACAGTTACGAGCAGTACTTC. Protein product: CASSLDINSYEQYF.

Of note for this clone: A junction end diverges from the germline sequence, so it may reflect a read error. The rearrangement links TRBV6-1 to TRBJ1-2; no clear D gene. The CDR3 sequence is 12 residues long. The germline gives CDR1 MNHNS, CDR2 SASEGT. CDR3 in DNA: TGTGCCAGCAGTGGCATAGGTTTCGCAGCGGGCTTC. Its protein is CASSGIGFAAGF.

The CDR3, as DNA: TGTGCCAGCAGCTCGGACAGGCGAGACTACACCTTC. It specifies CASSSDRRDYTF. The chain is built from TRBV11-2 and TRBJ1-2, with 7 bases that match TRBD1. Trimming at V came to 4 bases and at J to 10 bases, leaving 6 bases not matched to a gene. This CDR3 has 12 residues. The germline gives CDR1 SGHAT, CDR2 FQNNGV.

CDR3 sequence: CASSLAPDRATEAFF. CDR3 DNA: TGTGCCAGCAGTTTAGCCCCCGACAGGGCCACTGAAGCTTTCTTT. The chain is built from TRBV27 and TRBJ1-1; the match to TRBD1 covers 7 bases. CDR1 MNHEY and CDR2 SMNVEV come from the germline V gene (reference sequence). V shed 2 bases and J 4 bases; nucleotides not matched to a gene: 7. The CDR3 covers 15 residues.

The CDR3 reads CASSPLRGSGNTIYF. For the CDR3, the DNA is TGTGCCAGCAGCCCCCTCAGGGGTTCTGGAAACACCATATATTTT. This rearrangement joins TRBV11-2 to TRBJ1-3, with a possible D match to TRBD1 (6 bases). Trimming took off 5 bases at V and 1 base at J, with 12 bases between the two ends. CDR1 is SGHAT, CDR2 FQNNGV, per germline. This CDR3 contains 15 residues.

The chain carries TRBV5-4 and TRBJ2-1; TRBD1 agrees at 8 bases. Germline V gene lookup returns CDR1 SGHNT and CDR2 YYREEE (reference sequence). There are 15 residues in the CDR3. The V gene end was trimmed by 2 bases and the J gene end by 7 bases; junction bases not matched to a gene: 8. The CDR3 reads CASSFRQGAVNEQFF. DNA for the CDR3: TGTGCCAGCAGCTTTCGGCAGGGGGCAGTGAATGAGCAGTTCTTC.

The V call is TRBV6-1, the J call TRBJ2-1; 9 bases are a match to TRBD1. CDR1 is MNHNS, CDR2 SASEGT, per germline. The J segment lost 8 bases and the V segment lost 1 base, leaving 6 bases of the junction unmatched. This CDR3 has 15 residues. As DNA, the CDR3 is TGTGCCAGCAGTGAAGGTGGGACAGGGATCTATGAGCAGTTCTTC. Protein sequence: CASSEGGTGIYEQFF.

The genes are TRBV6-1 and TRBJ2-7; 9 nucleotides line up with TRBD2. The germline gives CDR1 MNHNS, CDR2 SASEGT. V lost 0 bases to trimming and J lost 0 bases; unmatched junction nucleotides: 9. The CDR3 sequence is 18 residues long. CDR3 amino acids: CASSEALPGRGGSYEQYF. DNA of the CDR3: TGTGCCAGCAGTGAAGCGCTTCCGGGGCGGGGGGGCTCCTACGAGCAGTACTTC.

Notes on this clone: A junction end diverges from the germline sequence, so it may reflect a read error. The chain couples TRBV10-3 to TRBJ1-1, with 7 bases identical to TRBD1. The CDR3 sequence is 15 residues long. Germline V gives CDR1 ENHRY, CDR2 SYGVKD. The CDR3 nucleotides read TGTGCCGTCAGCGCTTATCCGGGACAGCTTATTGAAGCTTTCTTT. Translated: CAVSAYPGQLIEAFF.

This clone was seen only a few times. The gene calls are TRBV20-1 and TRBJ1-2, with 7 bases identical to TRBD1. The CDR3 spans 11 residues. J lost 4 bases, V lost 5 bases, and 1 base had no gene match. Germline assignment: CDR1 DFQATT and CDR2 SNEGSKA (reference sequence). The CDR3 sequence is CSASGGYGYTF. The CDR3 nucleotides are TGCAGTGCTTCAGGGGGCTATGGCTACACCTTC.

The CDR3 region has the DNA TGTGCCAGCTCCTCCGTGGAGGGCGGGGGCAATCAGCCCCAGCATTTT. This codes for CASSSVEGGGNQPQHF. J is TRBJ1-5 and V is TRBV18; D ambiguous. The germline V gene encodes CDR1 KGHSH and CDR2 LQKENI. V lost 6 bases, J lost 2 bases, and 17 bases lay in between. CDR3 length: 16 amino acids.

The chain uses TRBV5-1 and TRBJ1-1; a possible D gene is TRBD1 (6 bases). The CDR3 extends over 17 amino acids. V was cut by 2 bases and J by 6 bases, with 23 bases left in between. CDR1 is SGHRS and CDR2 is YFSETQ in the germline V gene. The CDR3 reads CASSLFQTLQGMPEAFF. CDR3 nucleotides: TGCGCCAGCAGCTTATTTCAAACGTTACAGGGAATGCCTGAAGCTTTCTTT.

The chain has TRBV6-5 and TRBJ1-1; D gene ambiguous. V lost 4 bases and J lost 4, with 10 bases in between. This CDR3 comprises 13 residues. Per the germline V gene, CDR1 is MNHEY and CDR2 is SVGAGI. The CDR3 here is CASSFPGGTEAFF. The CDR3 bases are TGTGCCAGCAGTTTCCCGGGAGGCACTGAAGCTTTCTTT.

V usage is TRBV5-6 and J usage is TRBJ1-6; the D gene is possibly TRBD1 (6 bases). Germline lookup yields CDR1 SGHDT and CDR2 YYEEEE. The CDR3 sequence is 19 residues long. Trimming pared 2 bases from V and 0 bases from J, leaving 18 bases between. The CDR3 sequence is CASSLALGGLSSYNSPLHF. Here the CDR3 DNA reads TGTGCCAGCAGCTTAGCTCTCGGGGGGCTAAGCTCCTATAATTCACCCCTCCACTTT. The whole variable domain, filled in from reference TRBV5-6 and TRBJ1-6, reads DAGVTQSPTHLIKTRGQQVTLRCSPKSGHDTVSWYQQALGQGPQFIFQYYEEEERQRGNFPDRFSGHQFPNYSSELNVNALLLGDSALYLCASSLALGGLSSYNSPLHFGNGTRLTVT.

The chain combines TRBV4-3 with TRBJ1-6, with 9 bases lining up with TRBD1. CDR3 length equals 15 residues. The germline V gene encodes CDR1 LGHNA and CDR2 YSLEER. V lost 4 bases, J lost 7 bases, and 5 bases stayed unmatched. The CDR3 region is CASSPGQGANSPLHF. The CDR3 nucleotides read TGCGCCAGCAGCCCGGGACAGGGCGCAAATTCACCCCTCCACTTT.

V usage is TRBV28 and J usage is TRBJ1-1, with D maybe TRBD1 (5 bases). Trimming pared 5 bases from V and 0 bases from J, leaving 22 bases between. CDR1 and CDR2 from the germline V gene are MDHEN and SYDVKM. This CDR3 is 18 amino acids long. CDR3 amino acids: CASSPYLSRVIMNTEAFF. CDR3 nucleotide sequence: TGTGCCAGCAGTCCCTATCTCTCCAGGGTGATAATGAACACTGAAGCTTTCTTT. Together with reference TRBV28 and TRBJ1-1, the CDR3 gives the full variable domain: DVKVTQSSRYLVKRTGEKVFLECVQDMDHENMFWYRQDPGLGLRLIYFSYDVKMKEKGDIPEGYSVSREKKERFSLILESASTNQTSMYLCASSPYLSRVIMNTEAFFGQGTRLTVV.

J is TRBJ1-1 and V is TRBV25-1, with 7 bases fitting TRBD1. J lost 1 base, V lost 7 bases, and 9 bases had no gene match. This CDR3 spans 15 amino acids. Per the germline V gene, CDR1 is MGHDK and CDR2 is SYGVNS. The CDR3 is CASNVAGGTNTEAFF. CDR3 coding DNA: TGTGCCAGCAATGTAGCAGGGGGAACGAACACTGAAGCTTTCTTT.

This clone came up a few times. The rearrangement uses TRBV7-6 and TRBJ1-1, with 8 bases fitting TRBD1. The J segment lost 8 bases and the V segment lost 5 bases, leaving 7 bases of the junction unmatched. The CDR3 runs 13 residues. Germline CDR1 reads SGHVS; CDR2 reads FNYEAQ. The CDR3 nucleotides read TGTGCCAGCAGCCCCAGGGGGCAAGGAGAAGCTTTCTTT. As protein: CASSPRGQGEAFF.